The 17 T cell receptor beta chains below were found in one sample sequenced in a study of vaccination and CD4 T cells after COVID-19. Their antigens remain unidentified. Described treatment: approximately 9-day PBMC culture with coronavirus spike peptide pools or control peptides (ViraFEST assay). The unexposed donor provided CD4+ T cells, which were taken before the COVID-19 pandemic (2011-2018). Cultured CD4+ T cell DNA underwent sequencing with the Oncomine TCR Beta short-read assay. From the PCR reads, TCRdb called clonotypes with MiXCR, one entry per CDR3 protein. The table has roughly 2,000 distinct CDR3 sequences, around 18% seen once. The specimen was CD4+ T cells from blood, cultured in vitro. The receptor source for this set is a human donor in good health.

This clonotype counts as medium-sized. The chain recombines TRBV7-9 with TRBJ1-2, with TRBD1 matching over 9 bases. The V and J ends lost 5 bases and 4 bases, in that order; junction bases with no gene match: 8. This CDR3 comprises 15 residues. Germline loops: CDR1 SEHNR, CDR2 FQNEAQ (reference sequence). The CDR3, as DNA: TGTGCCAGCAGCGCGTACAGGGGGCCTAGCTATGGCTACACCTTC. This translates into CASSAYRGPSYGYTF.

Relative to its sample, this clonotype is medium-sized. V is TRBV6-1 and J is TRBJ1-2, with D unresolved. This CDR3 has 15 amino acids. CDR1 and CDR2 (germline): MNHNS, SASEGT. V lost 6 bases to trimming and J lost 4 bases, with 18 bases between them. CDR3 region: CASSSDSSAGYGYTF. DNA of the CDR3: TGTGCCAGCAGCTCCGACTCATCCGCTGGCTATGGCTACACCTTC.

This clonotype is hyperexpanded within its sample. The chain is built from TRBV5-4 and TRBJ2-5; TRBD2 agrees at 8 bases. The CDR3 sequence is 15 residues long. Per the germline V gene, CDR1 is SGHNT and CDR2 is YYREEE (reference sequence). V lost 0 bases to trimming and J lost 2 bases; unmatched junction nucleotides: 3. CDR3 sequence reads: CASSLVLAGQETQYF. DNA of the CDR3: TGTGCCAGCAGCTTGGTTCTAGCGGGTCAAGAGACCCAGTACTTC.

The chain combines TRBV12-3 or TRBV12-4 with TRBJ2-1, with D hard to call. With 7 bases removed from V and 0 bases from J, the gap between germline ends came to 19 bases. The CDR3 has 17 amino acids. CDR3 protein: CASIGRAVGYSYNEQFF. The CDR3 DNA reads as TGTGCCAGCATCGGTAGGGCCGTTGGGTACTCCTACAATGAGCAGTTCTTC.

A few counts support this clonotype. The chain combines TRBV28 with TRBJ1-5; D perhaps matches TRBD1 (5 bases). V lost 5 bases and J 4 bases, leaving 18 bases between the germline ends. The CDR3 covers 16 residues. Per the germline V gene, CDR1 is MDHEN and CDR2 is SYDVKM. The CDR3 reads CASSTDRDGFNQPQHF. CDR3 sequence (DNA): TGTGCCAGCAGTACCGACCGGGACGGGTTTAATCAGCCCCAGCATTTT.

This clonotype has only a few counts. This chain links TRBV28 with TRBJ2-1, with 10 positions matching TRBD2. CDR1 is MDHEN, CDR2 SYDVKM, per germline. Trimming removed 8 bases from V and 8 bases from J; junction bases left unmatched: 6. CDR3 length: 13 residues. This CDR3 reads CASWASGSHEQFF. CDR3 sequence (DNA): TGTGCCAGCTGGGCTAGCGGGAGTCATGAGCAGTTCTTC.

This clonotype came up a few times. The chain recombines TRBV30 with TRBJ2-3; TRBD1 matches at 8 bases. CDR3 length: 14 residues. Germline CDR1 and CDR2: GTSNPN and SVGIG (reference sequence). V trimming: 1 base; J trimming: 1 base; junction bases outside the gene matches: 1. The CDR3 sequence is CAWSGTGRTDTQYF. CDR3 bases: TGTGCCTGGAGTGGGACAGGGCGCACAGATACGCAGTATTTT.

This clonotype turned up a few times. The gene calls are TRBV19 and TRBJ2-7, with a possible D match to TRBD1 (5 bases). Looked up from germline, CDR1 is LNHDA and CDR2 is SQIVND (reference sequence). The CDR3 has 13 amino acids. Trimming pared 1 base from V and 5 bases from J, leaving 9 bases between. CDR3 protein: CASSIGQGNEQYF. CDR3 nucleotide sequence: TGTGCCAGTAGTATAGGTCAGGGCAACGAGCAGTACTTC.

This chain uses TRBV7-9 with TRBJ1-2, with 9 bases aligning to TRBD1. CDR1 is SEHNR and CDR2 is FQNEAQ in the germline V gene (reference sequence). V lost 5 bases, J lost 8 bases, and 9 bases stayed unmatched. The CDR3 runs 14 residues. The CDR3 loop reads CASSPTGGPWGYTF. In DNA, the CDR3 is TGTGCCAGCAGCCCTACAGGGGGCCCCTGGGGCTACACCTTC.

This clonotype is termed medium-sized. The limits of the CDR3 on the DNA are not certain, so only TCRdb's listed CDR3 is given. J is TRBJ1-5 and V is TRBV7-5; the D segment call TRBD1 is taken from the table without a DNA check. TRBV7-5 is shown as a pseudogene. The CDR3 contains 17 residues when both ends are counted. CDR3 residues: CISVPRQGLGSNQPQHF.

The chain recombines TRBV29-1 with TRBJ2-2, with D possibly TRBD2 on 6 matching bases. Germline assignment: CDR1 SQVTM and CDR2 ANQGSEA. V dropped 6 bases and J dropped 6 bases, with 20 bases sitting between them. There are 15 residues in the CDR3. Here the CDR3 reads CSVERVQGGAGELFF. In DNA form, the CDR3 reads TGCAGCGTCGAAAGGGTCCAGGGCGGGGCCGGGGAGCTGTTTTTT.

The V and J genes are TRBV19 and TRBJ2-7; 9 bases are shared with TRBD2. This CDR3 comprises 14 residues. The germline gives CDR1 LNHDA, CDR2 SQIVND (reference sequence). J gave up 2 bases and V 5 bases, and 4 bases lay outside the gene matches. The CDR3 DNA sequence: TGTGCCAGTAGTGCCTCTAGCGGGGCCTACGAGCAGTACTTC. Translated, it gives CASSASSGAYEQYF.

CDR3 nucleotides: TGTGCCAGCAGCCCCAGAGGGCCTGACGAGCAGTACTTC. Translated: CASSPRGPDEQYF. The V and J genes are TRBV7-9 and TRBJ2-7; weak D call: TRBD2 (5 bases). The CDR3 extends over 13 amino acids. Germline CDR1 is SEHNR and CDR2 is FQNEAQ (reference sequence). Trimming removed 5 bases at V and 5 bases at J, with 13 bases between.

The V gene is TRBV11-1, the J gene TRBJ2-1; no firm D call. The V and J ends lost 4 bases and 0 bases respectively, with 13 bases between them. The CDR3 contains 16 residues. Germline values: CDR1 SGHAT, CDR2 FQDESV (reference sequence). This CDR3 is CASSWLGLISYNEQFF. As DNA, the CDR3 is TGTGCCAGCAGCTGGTTAGGTCTGATCTCCTACAATGAGCAGTTCTTC.

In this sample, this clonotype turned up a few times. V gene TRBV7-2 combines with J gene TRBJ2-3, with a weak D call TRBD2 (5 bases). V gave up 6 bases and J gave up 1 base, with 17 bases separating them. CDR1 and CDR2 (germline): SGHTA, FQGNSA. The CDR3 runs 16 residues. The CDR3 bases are TGTGCCAGCAGTTCTACGGACTTTGGACGCACAGATACGCAGTATTTT. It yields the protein CASSSTDFGRTDTQYF.

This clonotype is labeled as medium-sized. The CDR3 region is CSASGHRITDTQYF. CDR3 coding DNA: TGCAGTGCTAGTGGACACCGAATCACAGATACGCAGTATTTT. The rearrangement joins TRBV20-1 to TRBJ2-3; D perhaps matches TRBD1 (5 bases). Germline CDR1 and CDR2: DFQATT and SNEGSKA (reference sequence). The CDR3 is made up of 14 amino acids. V lost 3 bases and J lost 2, with 12 bases in between.

CDR3 region: CASSPSRYEQYF. CDR3 DNA: TGTGCCAGTAGTCCGTCCCGGTACGAGCAGTACTTC. The J gene is TRBJ2-7, the V gene TRBV19; D is ambiguous. CDR3 length equals 12 residues. Between the trimmed V and J ends, which lost 5 bases and 4 bases, there was a span of 9 bases. Germline V gene lookup returns CDR1 LNHDA and CDR2 SQIVND (reference sequence).